A single sample is the source of the 12 T cell receptor beta chains below, sequenced in a study of CXCR3-negative and CXCR3-positive naive CD8 T cells. Study conclusions and caveats: The study found more hydrophobic TRB CDR3s in CXCR3-positive naive cells than in CXCR3-negative naive cells.

Their target antigens are unknown. The libraries of TRB cDNA were prepared using 5' RACE with UMI labels. TCRdb re-analyzed the 5' RACE reads; it lists each CDR3 protein once, without DNA. Listed are about 53,000 distinct CDR3 sequences; approximately 0.52% falls within the top ten. The sequenced sample consisted of naive CXCR3+ CD8+ T cells from blood. Subset noted: CD45RO-CCR7+CD27+CD95- naive CD8+ T cells expressing CXCR3 (TNR3+). The source is a human donor in good health. Some clones in this sample may be carry-over from other donors' samples.

This chain connects TRBV7-9 to TRBJ2-7; TCRdb's assignment of TRBD1 cannot be checked, as there is no DNA. There are 15 residues in the CDR3. The germline V gene encodes CDR1 SEHNR and CDR2 FQNEAQ (reference sequence). The CDR3 sequence is CASSLAPQWGYEQYF. The full variable domain, completed using reference TRBV7-9 and TRBJ2-7, is DTGVSQNPRHKITKRGQNVTFRCDPISEHNRLYWYRQTLGQGPEFLTYFQNEAQLEKSRLLSDRFSAERPKGSFSTLEIQRTEQGDSAMYLCASSLAPQWGYEQYFGPGTRLTVT.

The chain is built from TRBV12-3 or TRBV12-4 and TRBJ2-7. The CDR3 is 14 residues long. The CDR3 loop reads CASSPLQFSYEQYF.

The chain links TRBV7-3 to TRBJ2-5; TCRdb selects TRBD2, and the lack of DNA leaves this call unchecked. Germline assignment: CDR1 SGHTA and CDR2 FQGTGA. This CDR3 spans 14 amino acids. CDR3: CASSTGGHQETQYF.

The chain has TRBV6-5 and TRBJ2-1; there is no DNA to check the TCRdb D call of TRBD1. There are 13 residues in the CDR3. Germline CDR1 is MNHEY and CDR2 is SVGAGI. CDR3 loop: CASSLQGAGEQFF.

The rearrangement joins TRBV28 to TRBJ1-5; TCRdb reports TRBD1, a call that lacks DNA to check it against. The CDR3 contains 15 residues. Germline CDR1 MDHEN, CDR2 SYDVKM. This CDR3 reads CASSLWGVSNQPQHF.

The rearrangement uses TRBV11-2 and TRBJ2-5; the D call of TRBD1 rests on TCRdb alone, since no DNA is present to check it. CDR3 length equals 16 residues. Germline V lookup: CDR1 SGHAT, CDR2 FQNNGV. CDR3 in amino acids: CASSPPFAGGRETQYF.

J is TRBJ2-1 and V is TRBV2; TCRdb selects TRBD2, and the lack of DNA leaves this call unchecked. This CDR3 contains 16 residues. Germline CDR1 SNHLY, CDR2 FYNNEI. The CDR3: CASSGGLAGVKNEQFF.

The rearrangement links TRBV25-1 to TRBJ2-7; the D call from TCRdb, TRBD1, cannot be confirmed without DNA. This CDR3 has 13 amino acids. CDR1 MGHDK and CDR2 SYGVNS come from the germline V gene. The CDR3 sequence is CASIKTDSYEQYF.

V and J are TRBV19 and TRBJ2-7; lacking DNA, the TRBD1 call made by TCRdb goes unchecked. Per germline, CDR1 LNHDA and CDR2 SQIVND (reference sequence). The CDR3 sequence is 13 residues long. The CDR3 sequence: CASDSGRGNEQYF. Full variable domain (outside the CDR3, taken from reference TRBV19 and TRBJ2-7): DGGITQSPKYLFRKEGQNVTLSCEQNLNHDAMYWYRQDPGQGLRLIYYSQIVNDFQKGDIAEGYSVSREKKESFPLTVTSAQKNPTAFYLCASDSGRGNEQYFGPGTRLTVT.

The chain couples TRBV7-3 to TRBJ2-3; TCRdb's D gene call, TRBD1, goes unchecked for lack of DNA. This CDR3 has 15 amino acids. Germline CDR1 is SGHTA and CDR2 is FQGTGA. CDR3: CASSSDRGMTDTQYF.

V gene TRBV11-2 combines with J gene TRBJ2-7; absent DNA, TCRdb's TRBD1 call cannot be checked. This CDR3 has 16 amino acids. Germline CDR1 reads SGHAT; CDR2 reads FQNNGV. The CDR3 spells CASSLAGTEVSYEQYF.

V usage is TRBV5-1 and J usage is TRBJ1-6; checking the TCRdb D call of TRBD1 is not possible without DNA. CDR1 is SGHRS, CDR2 YFSETQ, per germline. The CDR3 sequence is 14 residues long. CDR3 residues: CASSFSKGDSPLHF.